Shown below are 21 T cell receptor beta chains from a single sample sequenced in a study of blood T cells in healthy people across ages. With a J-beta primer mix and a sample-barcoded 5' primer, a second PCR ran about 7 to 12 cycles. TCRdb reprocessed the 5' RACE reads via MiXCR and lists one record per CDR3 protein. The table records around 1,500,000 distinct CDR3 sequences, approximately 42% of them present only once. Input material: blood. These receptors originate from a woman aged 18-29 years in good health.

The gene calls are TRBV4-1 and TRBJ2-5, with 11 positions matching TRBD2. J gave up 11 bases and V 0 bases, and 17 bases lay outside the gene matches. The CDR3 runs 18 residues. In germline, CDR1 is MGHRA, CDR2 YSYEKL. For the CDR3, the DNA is TGCGCCAGCAGCCAAGATCCCGGGCTAGCGGGAGGACACAATGAGCAGTACTTC. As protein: CASSQDPGLAGGHNEQYF.

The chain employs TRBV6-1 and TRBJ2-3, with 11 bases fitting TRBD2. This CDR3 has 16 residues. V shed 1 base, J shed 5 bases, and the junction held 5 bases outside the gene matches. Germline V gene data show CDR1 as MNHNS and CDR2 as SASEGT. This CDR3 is CASSEELAGERDTQYF. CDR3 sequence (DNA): TGTGCCAGCAGTGAAGAACTAGCGGGGGAAAGAGATACGCAGTATTTT.

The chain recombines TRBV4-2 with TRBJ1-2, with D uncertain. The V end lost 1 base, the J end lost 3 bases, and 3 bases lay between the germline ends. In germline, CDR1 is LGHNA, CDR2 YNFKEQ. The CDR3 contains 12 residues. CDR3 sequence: CASSQAYYGYTF. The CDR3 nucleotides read TGTGCCAGCAGCCAAGCGTACTATGGCTACACCTTC.

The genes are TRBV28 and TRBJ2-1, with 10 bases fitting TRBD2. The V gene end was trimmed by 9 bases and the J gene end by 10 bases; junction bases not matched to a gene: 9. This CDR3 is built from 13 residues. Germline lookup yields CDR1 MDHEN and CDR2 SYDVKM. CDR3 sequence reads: CASLASGSIEQFF. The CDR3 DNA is TGTGCCAGTCTGGCTAGCGGGAGCATCGAGCAGTTCTTC.

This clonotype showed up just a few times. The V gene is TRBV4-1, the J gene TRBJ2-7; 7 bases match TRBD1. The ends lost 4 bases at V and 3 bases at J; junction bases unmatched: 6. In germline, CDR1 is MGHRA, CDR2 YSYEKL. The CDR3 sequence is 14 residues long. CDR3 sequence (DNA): TGCGCCAGCAGCCTGTCTAACAGGGGCTACGAGCAGTACTTC. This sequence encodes CASSLSNRGYEQYF.

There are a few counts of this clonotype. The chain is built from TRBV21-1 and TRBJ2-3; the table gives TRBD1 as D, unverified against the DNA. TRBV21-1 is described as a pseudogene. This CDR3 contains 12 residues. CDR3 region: CASIAPGDTQYF. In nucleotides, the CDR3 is TGTGCCAGCATAGCGCCTGGAGATACGCAGTATTTT.

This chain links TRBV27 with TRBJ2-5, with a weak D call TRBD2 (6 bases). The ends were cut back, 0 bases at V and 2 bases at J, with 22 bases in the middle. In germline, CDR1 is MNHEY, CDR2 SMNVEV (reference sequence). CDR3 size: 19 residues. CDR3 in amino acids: CASSLSPDRGFGGQETQYF. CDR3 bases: TGTGCCAGCAGTTTATCCCCGGACCGAGGATTTGGGGGGCAAGAGACCCAGTACTTC.

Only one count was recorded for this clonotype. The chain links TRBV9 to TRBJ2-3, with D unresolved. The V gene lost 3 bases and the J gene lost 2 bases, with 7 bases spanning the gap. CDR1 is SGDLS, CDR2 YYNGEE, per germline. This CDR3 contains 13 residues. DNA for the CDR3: TGTGCCAGCAGCGCCCAGACCACAGATACGCAGTATTTT. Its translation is CASSAQTTDTQYF.

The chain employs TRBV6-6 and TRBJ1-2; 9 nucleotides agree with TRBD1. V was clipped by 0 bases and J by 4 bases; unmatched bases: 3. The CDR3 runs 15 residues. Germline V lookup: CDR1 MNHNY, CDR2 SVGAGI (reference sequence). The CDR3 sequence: CASSYSTGGFYGYTF. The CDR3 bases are TGTGCCAGCAGTTACTCAACAGGGGGCTTCTATGGCTACACCTTC.

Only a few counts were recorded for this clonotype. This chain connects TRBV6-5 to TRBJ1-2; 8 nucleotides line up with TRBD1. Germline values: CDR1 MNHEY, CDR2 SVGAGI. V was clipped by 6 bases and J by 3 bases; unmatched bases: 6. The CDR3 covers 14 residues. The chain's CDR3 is CASSQTGGDYGYTF. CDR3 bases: TGTGCCAGCAGCCAAACAGGGGGGGACTATGGCTACACCTTC.

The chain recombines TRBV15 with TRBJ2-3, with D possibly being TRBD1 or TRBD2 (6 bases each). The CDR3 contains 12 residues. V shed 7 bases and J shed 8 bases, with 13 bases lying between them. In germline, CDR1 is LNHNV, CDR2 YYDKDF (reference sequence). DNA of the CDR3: TGTGCCACCACGACGGGGGCAGCTACGCAGTATTTT. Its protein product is CATTTGAATQYF.

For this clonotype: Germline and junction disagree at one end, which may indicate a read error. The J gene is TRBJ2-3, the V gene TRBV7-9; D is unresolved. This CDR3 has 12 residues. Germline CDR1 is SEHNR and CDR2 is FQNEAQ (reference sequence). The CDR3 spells CASLANPDTRYF. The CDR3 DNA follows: TGTGCCAGCCTGGCGAACCCAGATACGCGGTATTTT.

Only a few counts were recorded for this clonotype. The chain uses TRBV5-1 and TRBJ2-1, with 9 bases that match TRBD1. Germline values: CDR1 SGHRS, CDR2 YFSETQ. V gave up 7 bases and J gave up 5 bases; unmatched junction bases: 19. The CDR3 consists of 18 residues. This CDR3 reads CASSVLWTRDRVNNEQFF. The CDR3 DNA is TGCGCCAGCTCTGTCCTTTGGACTCGGGACAGGGTAAACAATGAGCAGTTCTTC.

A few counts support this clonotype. The CDR3 spells CASSQDWGGAAYEQYF. DNA of the CDR3: TGCGCCAGCAGCCAAGATTGGGGGGGGGCGGCCTACGAGCAGTACTTC. The chain uses TRBV4-1 and TRBJ2-7; D might be TRBD2 (7 bases). This CDR3 region has 16 residues. Trimming stripped 0 bases from V and 2 bases from J, with 14 bases between. Germline assignment: CDR1 MGHRA and CDR2 YSYEKL.

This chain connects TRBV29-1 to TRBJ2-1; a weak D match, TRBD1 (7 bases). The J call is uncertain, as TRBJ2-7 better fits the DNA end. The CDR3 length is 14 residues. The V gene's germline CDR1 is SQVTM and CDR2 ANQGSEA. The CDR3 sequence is CSHRQGGPYNEQYF. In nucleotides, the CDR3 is TGCAGCCATAGACAGGGAGGCCCTTACAATGAGCAGTACTTC.

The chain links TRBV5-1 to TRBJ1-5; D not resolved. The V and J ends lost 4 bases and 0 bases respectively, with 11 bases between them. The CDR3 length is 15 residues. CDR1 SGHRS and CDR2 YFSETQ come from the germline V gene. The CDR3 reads CASSPAGDSNQPQHF. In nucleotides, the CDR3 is TGCGCCAGCAGCCCGGCCGGGGATAGCAATCAGCCCCAGCATTTT.

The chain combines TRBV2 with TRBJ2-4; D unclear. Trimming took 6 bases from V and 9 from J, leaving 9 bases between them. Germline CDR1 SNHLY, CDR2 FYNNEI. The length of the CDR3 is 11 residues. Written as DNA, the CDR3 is TGTGCCAGCAGAACAGAGGCCATTCAGTACTTC. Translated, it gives CASRTEAIQYF. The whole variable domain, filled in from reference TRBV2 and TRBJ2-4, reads EPEVTQTPSHQVTQMGQEVILRCVPISNHLYFYWYRQILGQKVEFLVSFYNNEISEKSEIFDDQFSVERPDGSNFTLKIRSTKLEDSAMYFCASRTEAIQYFGAGTRLSVL.

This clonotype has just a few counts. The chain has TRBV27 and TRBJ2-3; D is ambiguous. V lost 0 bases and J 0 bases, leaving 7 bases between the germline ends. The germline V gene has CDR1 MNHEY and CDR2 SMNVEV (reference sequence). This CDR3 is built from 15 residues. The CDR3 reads CASSLSVGSTDTQYF. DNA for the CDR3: TGTGCCAGCAGTTTATCTGTCGGGAGCACAGATACGCAGTATTTT.

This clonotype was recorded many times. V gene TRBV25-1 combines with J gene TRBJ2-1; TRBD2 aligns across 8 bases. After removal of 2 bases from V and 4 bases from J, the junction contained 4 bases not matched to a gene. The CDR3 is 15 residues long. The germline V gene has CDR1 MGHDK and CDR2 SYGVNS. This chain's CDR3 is CASSEPGTRYNEQFF. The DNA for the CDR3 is TGTGCCAGCAGTGAACCCGGGACTAGGTACAATGAGCAGTTCTTC.

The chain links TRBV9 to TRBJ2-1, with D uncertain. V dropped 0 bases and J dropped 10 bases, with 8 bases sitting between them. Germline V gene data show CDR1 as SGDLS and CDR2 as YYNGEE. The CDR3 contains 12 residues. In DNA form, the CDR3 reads TGTGCCAGCAGCGTAGACGTCACAGAGCAGTTCTTC. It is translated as CASSVDVTEQFF.

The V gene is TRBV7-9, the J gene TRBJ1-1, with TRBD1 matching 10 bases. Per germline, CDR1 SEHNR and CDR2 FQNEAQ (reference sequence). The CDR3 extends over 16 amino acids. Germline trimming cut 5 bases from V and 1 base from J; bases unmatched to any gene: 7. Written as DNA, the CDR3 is TGTGCCAGCAGCCCCGGACAGGGGGTATCGAACACTGAAGCTTTCTTT. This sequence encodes CASSPGQGVSNTEAFF.